These 23 T cell receptor beta chains were sequenced from one sample in a study of memory CD4+ T cells and cytomegalovirus serostatus. Single viable CD3+CD4+CD8-CD45RO+ cells were sorted as the memory CD4+ T cells. Here immunoSEQ multiplex PCR was the method, and the copy in TCRdb shows in-frame clones only, minus some. Of 50,000 or so clones detected, more than 60% appear once; the ten largest clones hold less than 0.9%. Sequencing input: memory CD4+ T cells from blood. These receptors were collected from an adult in good health and CMV-seronegative.

The chain employs TRBV4-1 and TRBJ2-6, with a weak D call TRBD2 (5 bases). V shed 0 bases and J shed 0 bases, with 12 bases lying between them. This CDR3 region has 18 residues. From germline, CDR1 is MGHRA and CDR2 YSYEKL. The CDR3, as DNA: TGCGCCAGCAGCCAAGATGGACGGGGAAGCTCTGGGGCCAACGTCCTGACTTTC. It translates to CASSQDGRGSSGANVLTF.

This chain joins TRBV2 and TRBJ2-5; 8 nucleotides match TRBD2. This CDR3 region has 15 residues. The trim removed 9 bases at V and 1 base at J, leaving 10 bases unmatched. Germline V CDR1 and CDR2: SNHLY, FYNNEI. The CDR3 here is CARGGVTSGQETQYF. The CDR3 nucleotides read TGTGCCAGGGGAGGAGTTACTAGCGGCCAAGAGACCCAGTACTTC.

The table lists this clone with a count of one. This chain uses TRBV5-1 with TRBJ2-1, with D perhaps assigned TRBD1 or TRBD2 (5 bases each). V lost 7 bases and J 0 bases, leaving 8 bases between the germline ends. CDR3 length: 13 residues. In germline, CDR1 is SGHRS, CDR2 YFSETQ. This chain's CDR3 is CASVGPSYNEQFF. For the CDR3, the DNA is TGCGCCAGCGTGGGACCCTCCTACAATGAGCAGTTCTTC.

V gene TRBV19 combines with J gene TRBJ2-7; 8 nucleotides match TRBD1. The CDR3 has 16 residues. CDR1 and CDR2 (germline): LNHDA, SQIVND (reference sequence). V gave up 5 bases and J gave up 3 bases; unmatched junction bases: 12. The CDR3 region is CASSHDKWTGFYEQYF. The CDR3 nucleotides read TGTGCCAGTAGTCATGACAAGTGGACAGGGTTCTACGAGCAGTACTTC.

CDR3 loop: CASRPDKGANYGYTF. The CDR3 bases are TGCGCCAGCAGGCCCGACAAGGGAGCCAACTATGGCTACACCTTC. V is TRBV4-1 and J is TRBJ1-2; no clear D gene. V was trimmed by 6 bases and J by 2 bases, leaving 16 bases between them. The germline CDR1 and CDR2 sequences are MGHRA and YSYEKL. The CDR3 extends over 15 amino acids.

The chain has TRBV19 and TRBJ2-4; the D is unclear. Trimming left V 5 bases short and J 8 bases short, with 19 bases between. From germline, CDR1 is LNHDA and CDR2 SQIVND (reference sequence). This CDR3 has 15 residues. CDR3 residues: CASSALRTAADIQYF. CDR3 in DNA: TGTGCCAGTAGTGCCCTCCGGACGGCCGCGGACATTCAGTACTTC.

This clone was seen many times. The chain couples TRBV30 to TRBJ1-5, with D uncertain. Germline values: CDR1 GTSNPN, CDR2 SVGIG (reference sequence). The CDR3 covers 11 residues. V was clipped by 0 bases and J by 7 bases, with 4 bases between them. CDR3 in amino acids: CAWSVGQPQHF. CDR3 sequence (DNA): TGTGCCTGGAGTGTAGGACAGCCCCAGCATTTT.

V is TRBV19 and J is TRBJ2-6, with D unclear. V was cut by 3 bases and J by 0 bases, with 6 bases left in between. Germline V CDR1 and CDR2: LNHDA, SQIVND (reference sequence). This CDR3 is 15 amino acids long. In nucleotides, the CDR3 is TGTGCCAGTAGTATCAGGACCTCTGGGGCCAACGTCCTGACTTTC. Translation gives CASSIRTSGANVLTF.

The V and J genes are TRBV21-1 and TRBJ1-2. TRBV21-1 is recorded as a pseudogene. CDR3 size: 13 residues. The CDR3 nucleotides read TGTGCCAGCATTTCGGAGAAGGTGAATGGCTACACCTTC. Encoded protein: CASISEKVNGYTF.

The chain is built from TRBV29-1 and TRBJ2-5, with 12 bases lining up with TRBD2. V shed 4 bases, J shed 5 bases, and the junction held 8 bases outside the gene matches. Germline-derived CDR1 and CDR2 are SQVTM and ANQGSEA. CDR3 length: 15 amino acids. CDR3 nucleotide sequence: TGCAGCGTTGCCCCTAGCGGGGGGGCCGGGGAGACCCAGTACTTC. This gives the protein CSVAPSGGAGETQYF. Full variable domain (rest looked up from reference TRBV29-1 and TRBJ2-5): SAVISQKPSRDICQRGTSLTIQCQVDSQVTMMFWYRQQPGQSLTLIATANQGSEATYESGFVIDKFPISRPNLTFSTLTVSNMSPEDSSIYLCSVAPSGGAGETQYFGPGTRLLVL.

This chain uses TRBV5-1 with TRBJ2-5; TRBD1 agrees at 12 bases. Losses at the gene ends were 7 bases for V and 2 bases for J; bases not matched to a gene: 9. Germline CDR1 SGHRS, CDR2 YFSETQ. CDR3 length equals 16 residues. CDR3 in amino acids: CASGSRGQGAQETQYF. CDR3 in DNA: TGCGCCAGCGGTAGCCGGGGACAGGGGGCTCAAGAGACCCAGTACTTC.

This clone has only a few counts. The chain carries TRBV6-1 and TRBJ2-2; 7 positions match TRBD2. J was trimmed by 4 bases and V by 7 bases; bases with no gene match: 9. CDR3 length: 15 amino acids. From germline, CDR1 is MNHNS and CDR2 SASEGT. DNA for the CDR3: TGTGCCAGCAATCCGGGGGGACGCGGCACCGGGGAGCTGTTTTTT. This sequence encodes CASNPGGRGTGELFF.

There are a few counts of this clone. The chain employs TRBV7-2 and TRBJ1-6; the D gene is possibly TRBD1 (5 bases). Trimming pared 8 bases from V and 9 bases from J, leaving 17 bases between. The CDR3 length is 14 residues. CDR1 and CDR2 (germline): SGHTA, FQGNSA. This CDR3 is CASSLQRQGSPLHF. The CDR3 DNA reads TGTGCCAGCTCACTACAACGGCAGGGTTCACCCCTCCACTTT.

V usage is TRBV27 and J usage is TRBJ2-7; 7 bases fit TRBD2. The V gene end was trimmed by 8 bases and the J gene end by 2 bases; junction bases not matched to a gene: 6. Germline V CDR1 and CDR2: MNHEY, SMNVEV (reference sequence). CDR3 length: 13 residues. The CDR3 protein is CASRGGVAYEQYF. In DNA form, the CDR3 reads TGTGCCAGCCGGGGAGGGGTCGCCTACGAGCAGTACTTC.

The chain is built from TRBV5-1 and TRBJ1-4; no definite D call. The CDR3 contains 14 residues. Germline V gene data show CDR1 as SGHRS and CDR2 as YFSETQ. The V gene lost 7 bases and the J gene lost 5 bases, with 15 bases spanning the gap. CDR3 nucleotide sequence: TGCGCCAGCGGGTCTGGGTTCGGGAATGAAAAACTGTTTTTT. This gives the protein CASGSGFGNEKLFF. Full variable domain (remainder filled in from reference TRBV5-1 and TRBJ1-4): KAGVTQTPRYLIKTRGQQVTLSCSPISGHRSVSWYQQTPGQGLQFLFEYFSETQRNKGNFPGRFSGRQFSNSRSEMNVSTLELGDSALYLCASGSGFGNEKLFFGSGTQLSVL.

The chain recombines TRBV2 with TRBJ2-7, with 8 positions matching TRBD2. Germline V gene sequence: CDR1 SNHLY, CDR2 FYNNEI. The CDR3 runs 17 residues. The trim removed 6 bases at V and 2 bases at J, leaving 15 bases unmatched. In DNA form, the CDR3 reads TGTGCCAGCAGGTCTACGGGAGGGAGAAGGGGACCCTACGAGCAGTACTTC. Its protein is CASRSTGGRRGPYEQYF.

Only a few counts were recorded for this clone. The chain links TRBV11-1 to TRBJ2-7, with D unclear. The V end was cut by 5 bases, the J end by 6 bases, with 14 bases between. In germline, CDR1 is SGHAT, CDR2 FQDESV (reference sequence). This CDR3 has 13 residues. The CDR3 loop reads CASSRDQTGEQYF. The CDR3 region has the DNA TGTGCCAGCAGCCGTGACCAAACGGGCGAGCAGTACTTC.

This clone was seen more than once but under ten times. The genes are TRBV7-9 and TRBJ2-7, with TRBD1 matching over 9 bases. J was trimmed by 5 bases and V by 1 base; bases with no gene match: 6. The germline V gene encodes CDR1 SEHNR and CDR2 FQNEAQ (reference sequence). This CDR3 is built from 15 residues. DNA of the CDR3: TGTGCCAGCAGCTTAGGGGACAGACAGGGGGACGAGCAGTACTTC. As protein: CASSLGDRQGDEQYF.

This chain links TRBV10-3 with TRBJ1-3; TRBD1 might be the D (5 bases). V gave up 11 bases and J gave up 2 bases, with 19 bases separating them. This CDR3 contains 15 residues. Germline CDR1 and CDR2: ENHRY and SYGVKD. CDR3: CAPTTPGRAGNTIYF. The CDR3 nucleotides read TGTGCCCCTACTACACCGGGGCGAGCTGGAAACACCATATATTTT.

The CDR3 nucleotides read TGCGCCAGCAGCTTGGGGTACTCTGGAAACACCATATATTTT. Translating gives CASSLGYSGNTIYF. The chain carries TRBV5-1 and TRBJ1-3, with unresolved D. V lost 0 bases and J lost 0, with 4 bases in between. CDR3 length: 14 residues. The germline CDR1 and CDR2 sequences are SGHRS and YFSETQ. The variable domain in full, with the rest retrieved from reference TRBV5-1 and TRBJ1-3, is KAGVTQTPRYLIKTRGQQVTLSCSPISGHRSVSWYQQTPGQGLQFLFEYFSETQRNKGNFPGRFSGRQFSNSRSEMNVSTLELGDSALYLCASSLGYSGNTIYFGEGSWLTVV.

This rearrangement joins TRBV4-1 to TRBJ2-5; 8 nucleotides line up with TRBD1. The DNA end is a closer match to TRBJ2-7, so the J assignment may be wrong. Germline CDR1 reads MGHRA; CDR2 reads YSYEKL. The CDR3 has 14 residues. CDR3 in amino acids: CASSRGQGWGEQYF. CDR3 nucleotide sequence: TGCGCCAGCAGCCGAGGACAGGGTTGGGGCGAGCAGTACTTC.

The chain joins TRBV30 to TRBJ1-1, with 8 bases aligning to TRBD1. J gave up 10 bases and V 1 base, and 2 bases lay outside the gene matches. The CDR3 covers 11 residues. Germline V gene sequence: CDR1 GTSNPN, CDR2 SVGIG (reference sequence). The CDR3 DNA follows: TGTGCCTGGAGTGAAACAGGGGGAGCTTTCTTT. Amino acid sequence: CAWSETGGAFF. Filled out from reference TRBV30 and TRBJ1-1, the complete variable domain reads SQTIHQWPATLVQPVGSPLSLECTVEGTSNPNLYWYRQAAGRGLQLLFYSVGIGQISSEVPQNLSASRPQDRQFILSSKKLLLSDSGFYLCAWSETGGAFFGQGTRLTVV.

The rearrangement uses TRBV28 and TRBJ1-2; 8 bases map to TRBD1. V shed 4 bases and J 8 bases; nucleotides not matched to a gene: 12. In germline, CDR1 is MDHEN, CDR2 SYDVKM. The CDR3 consists of 15 residues. This CDR3 is CASSSHGTGSEGYTF. The CDR3 nucleotides read TGTGCCAGCAGTTCGCACGGGACAGGATCGGAAGGCTACACCTTC.